This T cell receptor (beta chain) was sequenced for a study of T cell responses to AZD1222 COVID-19 vaccine. About this clone: Its antigen is still unknown.

Germline-derived CDR1 and CDR2 are GTSNPN and SVGIG (reference sequence). Trimming pared 0 bases from V and 6 bases from J, leaving 12 bases between. The CDR3 has 14 amino acids. Study outcomes and limitations: At baseline, just a handful of AZD1222 recipients tested seropositive. Mostly white British, mostly female donors; authors suggested clonal diversity may be underestimated.

Sequenced by immunoSEQ multiplex PCR; TCRdb stores in-frame clones only, minus some. The table records about 100,000 clones, around nine tenths of them present only once. The TCR sequence derives from an adult in good health. Material: peripheral blood, obtained on day 0 of AZD1222 vaccination. The chain uses TRBV30 and TRBJ1-5; D not resolved. The CDR3 protein is CAWSVSRAGQPQHF. In nucleotides, the CDR3 is TGTGCCTGGAGTGTGTCTAGGGCGGGTCAGCCCCAGCATTTT.